This TCR beta chain derives from a study of long-term antiretroviral therapy in people with HIV. Overall study findings and caveats: Dominating the repertoire at all time points were the clones that expanded before ART.

Ahead of DNA extraction, samples held about 0.95-10 million cryopreserved PBMC each. The run of the v3.0 immunoSEQ assay was at survey level. Assay used: immunoSEQ multiplex PCR; TCRdb lists only in-frame clones, some missing. The sample includes fewer than 20,000 clones, 77% of them seen just once. For this clone: Its specificity is unknown.

The receptor's source is a middle-aged man with HIV. Specimen: unsorted PBMCs, collected 2.1 years after starting antiretroviral therapy.

In DNA form, the CDR3 reads TGTGCCAGCAGCTTAGTAGACCCTACTGAAGCTTTCTTT. Its protein product is CASSLVDPTEAFF. The V and J genes are TRBV11-3 and TRBJ1-1; D is unresolved. The length of the CDR3 is 13 residues. Per germline, CDR1 SGHNT and CDR2 YENEEA. V lost 1 base and J lost 5, with 8 bases in between.